This T cell receptor beta chain was observed in a study of T cell responses to AZD1222 COVID-19 vaccine. The study, taken as a whole, reports: With dominance at 160-218 and 743-854, vaccine-associated CD4 TCRs spanned spike. Repertoire sampling was restricted to post-peak T cell response timepoints.

Turning to this clone: Antigen specificity is unknown.

Here immunoSEQ multiplex PCR was the method, and the copy in TCRdb shows in-frame clones only, minus some. This sample yields 100,000 to 150,000 clones, of which approximately 91% are seen a single time; 1% to 1.4% belongs to the top ten. V was pared by 5 bases and J by 6 bases, with 8 bases between. Germline assignment: CDR1 SGHTA and CDR2 FQGTGA. The CDR3 is 13 residues long. This receptor was obtained from an adult who received the AZD1222 COVID-19 vaccine. The gene calls are TRBV7-3 and TRBJ1-6, with TRBD1 as a possible D gene (6 bases). The sample in question was peripheral blood, obtained 28 days after the second AZD1222 dose. CDR3 nucleotides: TGTGCCAGCAGCGAGGGGGTTAATTCACCCCTCCACTTT. Translating it yields CASSEGVNSPLHF.